These 18 T cell receptor beta chains share one sample of origin, sequenced in a study of metastatic and nonmetastatic thyroid tumors. Prior to thyroid surgery, none of the patients had received any treatment. TCRdb recomputed clones from the PCR reads via MiXCR. The data hold some 93,000 clones, with 9.5% to 15% observed a single time. Sequences were obtained from blood. All receptors derive from a female donor with papillary thyroid cancer or a benign thyroid nodule (not recorded which). Some clones in this sample may be carry-over from other donors' samples.

By frequency in the sample, this clone is medium-sized (0.01 to 0.1%). The chain couples TRBV4-2 to TRBJ2-2, with D possibly matching TRBD1 (6 bases). Germline V gives CDR1 LGHNA, CDR2 YNFKEQ. V dropped 6 bases and J dropped 0 bases, with 14 bases sitting between them. The CDR3 consists of 16 residues. This CDR3 reads CASSPDGQTNTGELFF. CDR3 DNA sequence: TGTGCCAGCAGTCCGGATGGACAGACGAACACCGGGGAGCTGTTTTTT.

This clone appeared many times. This chain joins TRBV29-1 and TRBJ2-7; 7 bases line up with TRBD2. The CDR3 sequence is 17 residues long. Germline loops: CDR1 SQVTM, CDR2 ANQGSEA. V was clipped by 3 bases and J by 6 bases; unmatched bases: 20. The chain's CDR3 is CSVEFRVSGAATGEQYF. Written as DNA, the CDR3 is TGCAGCGTTGAGTTCCGGGTGAGCGGGGCCGCGACCGGCGAGCAGTACTTC.

This clone was counted at least ten times. Here the CDR3 DNA reads TGTGCCAGCAGCCAAGATTTAGCGGACTTAACCCAGTACTTC. Its protein product is CASSQDLADLTQYF. The rearrangement joins TRBV3-1 to TRBJ2-5, with D possibly matching TRBD2 (6 bases). The CDR3 covers 14 residues. Trimming removed 0 bases from V and 8 bases from J, with 13 bases in between. CDR1 and CDR2 from the germline V gene are LGHDT and YNNKEL (reference sequence).

This clone has at least ten counts. This clone may be a read error of a much larger clone one base away. The V and J genes are TRBV12-3 or TRBV12-4 and TRBJ1-1; no firm D call. This CDR3 comprises 14 residues. CDR3 sequence reads: CASSLSSMNTGAFF. CDR3 coding DNA: TGTGCCAGCAGTTTAAGCAGTATGAACACTGGAGCTTTCTTT.

In this sample, this clone turned up many times. The chain joins TRBV5-6 to TRBJ1-2; TRBD1 matches at 8 bases. Germline lookup yields CDR1 SGHDT and CDR2 YYEEEE. J gave up 4 bases and V 4 bases, and 6 bases lay outside the gene matches. The CDR3 totals 14 residues. CDR3 sequence (DNA): TGTGCCAGCAGCCTTGACAGGGGCATCTATGGCTACACCTTC. This codes for CASSLDRGIYGYTF.

As regards this clone: An end of the junction does not agree with germline; a read error may underlie this. This rearrangement joins TRBV19 to TRBJ2-6; the D call may be TRBD1 or TRBD2 (5 bases each). The CDR3 has 15 residues. CDR1 and CDR2 from the germline V gene are LNHDA and SQIVND (reference sequence). This chain's CDR3 is CSSSASGNGANVLTF. CDR3 coding DNA: TGTTCCAGTAGCGCCTCAGGGAATGGGGCCAACGTCCTGACTTTC.

This clone occurred many times. V usage is TRBV19 and J usage is TRBJ1-6, with D possibly being TRBD1 (5 bases). V lost 5 bases and J lost 6, with 23 bases in between. Germline V CDR1 and CDR2: LNHDA, SQIVND (reference sequence). CDR3 size: 18 residues. The CDR3, as DNA: TGTGCCAGTAGTTTATTCTTCCGGGACGGCCAACTTAATTCACCCCTCCACTTT. Amino acid sequence: CASSLFFRDGQLNSPLHF.

This clone was counted at least ten times. The V and J genes are TRBV19 and TRBJ2-2, with D possibly TRBD1 on 6 matching bases. The V and J ends lost 6 bases and 2 bases respectively, with 16 bases between them. The CDR3 spans 16 residues. Germline V gene sequence: CDR1 LNHDA, CDR2 SQIVND (reference sequence). This CDR3 is CASRDLNRANTGELFF. CDR3 nucleotide sequence: TGTGCCAGTAGGGATCTCAACAGGGCTAACACCGGGGAGCTGTTTTTT. The full variable domain, rest sourced from reference TRBV19 and TRBJ2-2, is DGGITQSPKYLFRKEGQNVTLSCEQNLNHDAMYWYRQDPGQGLRLIYYSQIVNDFQKGDIAEGYSVSREKKESFPLTVTSAQKNPTAFYLCASRDLNRANTGELFFGEGSRLTVL.

This clone was recorded at least ten times. The V gene is TRBV7-2, the J gene TRBJ2-1, with D perhaps matching TRBD1 or TRBD2 (5 bases each). This CDR3 has 13 residues. The germline V and J ends were trimmed by 5 bases and 12 bases, with 17 bases remaining between them. CDR1 and CDR2 from the germline V gene are SGHTA and FQGNSA. The CDR3, as DNA: TGTGCCAGCAGCCCCCGGGACCCAGTATGGCAGTTCTTC. This encodes CASSPRDPVWQFF.

This clone has only a few counts. A much bigger clone sits one base away, suggesting this may be a read error. This chain connects TRBV28 to TRBJ1-4; D unclear. Germline V gene lookup returns CDR1 MDHEN and CDR2 SYDVKM. The CDR3 spans 15 residues. DNA for the CDR3: TGTGCCACCAAGAGGTGGGGTTTGGCTAATGAAAAACTGTCTTTT. Its translation: CATKRWGLANEKLSF.

This clone was counted at least ten times. The chain combines TRBV5-1 with TRBJ2-5, with 9 bases aligning to TRBD1. This CDR3 is built from 15 residues. The V and J ends lost 0 bases and 5 bases, in that order; junction bases with no gene match: 5. Germline CDR1 and CDR2: SGHRS and YFSETQ. CDR3 DNA: TGCGCCAGCAGCTTGGAAGGACAGGGGTGGGAGACCCAGTACTTC. It specifies CASSLEGQGWETQYF.

This clone was counted at least ten times. The CDR3 here is CASSLREISTGELFF. The CDR3 DNA reads TGTGCCAGCAGTCTCAGGGAGATAAGCACCGGGGAGCTGTTTTTT. V is TRBV6-2 or TRBV6-3 and J is TRBJ2-2; perhaps D is TRBD1 or TRBD2 (5 bases each). Trimming removed 5 bases at V and 4 bases at J, with 14 bases between. The CDR3 runs 15 residues. CDR1 is MNHEY, CDR2 SVGEGT, per germline.

Many counts were recorded for this clone. The rearrangement links TRBV19 to TRBJ1-5; 7 bases map to TRBD1. Trimming cost V 5 bases and J 4 bases; bases outside gene matches: 8. The germline gives CDR1 LNHDA, CDR2 SQIVND (reference sequence). The length of the CDR3 is 15 residues. In DNA form, the CDR3 reads TGTGCCAGTAGTTCCCCGGGACAGATAAATCAGCCCCAGCATTTT. Translating it yields CASSSPGQINQPQHF. Supplemented by reference TRBV19 and TRBJ1-5, the full variable domain reads DGGITQSPKYLFRKEGQNVTLSCEQNLNHDAMYWYRQDPGQGLRLIYYSQIVNDFQKGDIAEGYSVSREKKESFPLTVTSAQKNPTAFYLCASSSPGQINQPQHFGDGTRLSIL.

A few counts support this clone. A much larger clone lies one base from this, so it may be a read error. At the DNA level, this CDR3 is encoded by other sequences in the same sample as well. The chain uses TRBV7-3 and TRBJ2-2; no reliable D call. From germline, CDR1 is SGHTA and CDR2 FQGTGA. The germline V and J ends were trimmed by 2 bases and 7 bases, with 5 bases remaining between them. The CDR3 consists of 12 residues. Here the CDR3 DNA reads TGTGCCAGCAGCTTACCGGGCGGGGAGCTGTTTTTT. Translated: CASSLPGGELFF.

About this clone itself: One end of the junction does not line up with germline, which may come from a read error. V gene TRBV5-6 combines with J gene TRBJ1-5; D perhaps matches TRBD1 (5 bases). The germline gives CDR1 SGHDT, CDR2 YYEEEE. The CDR3 totals 17 residues. The CDR3 here is CASSSLLGGLSNHPQHF. The CDR3 nucleotides read TGTGCCAGCAGCTCCCTCTTGGGGGGACTGAGCAATCATCCCCAGCATTTT.

This clone has a count of ten or more. V usage is TRBV2 and J usage is TRBJ2-7, with 7 positions matching TRBD1. Per germline, CDR1 SNHLY and CDR2 FYNNEI. V lost 3 bases and J lost 2; bases outside the gene matches: 10. The CDR3 covers 16 residues. Here the CDR3 DNA reads TGTGCCAGCAGTGACCCGGGACAGTCACTCACCTACGAGCAGTACTTC. It yields the protein CASSDPGQSLTYEQYF.

This clone was found many times. This chain uses TRBV6-2 or TRBV6-3 with TRBJ1-1, with TRBD1 matching 10 bases. This CDR3 has 15 residues. Trimming at V came to 5 bases and at J to 4 bases, leaving 7 bases not matched to a gene. Germline V CDR1 and CDR2: MNHEY, SVGEGT. CDR3 sequence: CASSQTGGRGTEAFF. The CDR3 bases are TGTGCCAGCAGTCAGACAGGGGGCCGGGGCACTGAAGCTTTCTTT.

This clone was counted ten times or more. J is TRBJ1-5 and V is TRBV12-3 or TRBV12-4; 7 bases agree with TRBD1. This CDR3 region has 14 residues. V gave up 3 bases and J gave up 6 bases; unmatched junction bases: 5. In DNA, the CDR3 is TGTGCCAGCAGTTTGGCAGGGGGTACTCAGCCCCAGCATTTT. Its translation: CASSLAGGTQPQHF.